The source of this T cell receptor (beta chain) is a study of T cell repertoires in cytomegalovirus infection. Study summary: Indications came from public TCR beta signatures; they pointed to CMV infection and to a matching HLA type. General study points: HLA-C-restricted CMV-specific TCR beta clonotypes were dominant in the ex vivo response. Totalled public TCR beta family frequency picked out people who carried CMV plus the relevant HLA.

Remarks on this clonotype: Its antigen is not identified.

TCRdb redid the calling of the reads with MiXCR, one entry per CDR3 protein. The table has under 350,000 distinct CDR3 sequences, roughly a tenth seen once; the top ten hold over 2.5%. The V segment lost 3 bases and the J segment 3 bases; nucleotides outside the gene matches: 8. This CDR3 spans 15 amino acids. Germline CDR1 SGHRS, CDR2 YFSETQ. The clonotype comes from a human donor in good health (CMV status not recorded). Some clones in this sample may be carry-over from other donors' samples. Specimen: PBMCs. The chain joins TRBV5-1 to TRBJ1-1; TRBD1 aligns across 7 bases. The DNA for the CDR3 is TGCGCCAGCAGCTCACGACAGGGTCGGGACACTGAAGCTTTCTTT. Translation gives CASSSRQGRDTEAFF.